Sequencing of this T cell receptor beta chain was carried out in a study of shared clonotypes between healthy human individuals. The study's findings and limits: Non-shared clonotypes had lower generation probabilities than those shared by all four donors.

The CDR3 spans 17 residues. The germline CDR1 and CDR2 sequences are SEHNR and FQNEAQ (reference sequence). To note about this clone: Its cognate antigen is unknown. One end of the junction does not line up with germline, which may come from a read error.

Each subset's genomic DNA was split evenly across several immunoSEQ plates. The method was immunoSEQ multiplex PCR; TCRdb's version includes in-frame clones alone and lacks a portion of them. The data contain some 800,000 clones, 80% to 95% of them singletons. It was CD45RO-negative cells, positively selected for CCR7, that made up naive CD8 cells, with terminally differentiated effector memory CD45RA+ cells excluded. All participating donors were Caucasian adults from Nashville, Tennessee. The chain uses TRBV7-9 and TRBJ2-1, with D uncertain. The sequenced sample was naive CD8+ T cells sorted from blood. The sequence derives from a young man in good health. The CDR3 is CASSPRLRDLGYDEQFF. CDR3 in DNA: TGTGCCAGCAGCCCTCGTCTTAGGGATTTGGGCTACGATGAGCAGTTCTTC. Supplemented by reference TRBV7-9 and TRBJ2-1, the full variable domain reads DTGVSQNPRHKITKRGQNVTFRCDPISEHNRLYWYRQTLGQGPEFLTYFQNEAQLEKSRLLSDRFSAERPKGSFSTLEIQRTEQGDSAMYLCASSPRLRDLGYDEQFFGPGTRLTVL.